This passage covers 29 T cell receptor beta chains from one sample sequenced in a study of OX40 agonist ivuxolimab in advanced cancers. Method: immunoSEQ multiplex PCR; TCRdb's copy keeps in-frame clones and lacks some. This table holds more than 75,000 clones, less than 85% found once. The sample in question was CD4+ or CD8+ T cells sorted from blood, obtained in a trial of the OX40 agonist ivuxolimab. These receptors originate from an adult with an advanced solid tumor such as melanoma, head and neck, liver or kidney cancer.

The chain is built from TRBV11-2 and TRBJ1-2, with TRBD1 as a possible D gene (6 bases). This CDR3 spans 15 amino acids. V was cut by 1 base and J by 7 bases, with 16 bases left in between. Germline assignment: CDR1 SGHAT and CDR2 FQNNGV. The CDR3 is CASSLAFRDMSGYTF. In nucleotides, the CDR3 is TGTGCCAGCAGCTTAGCTTTCAGGGACATGAGTGGCTACACCTTC. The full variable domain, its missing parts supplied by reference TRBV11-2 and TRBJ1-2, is EAGVAQSPRYKIIEKRQSVAFWCNPISGHATLYWYQQILGQGPKLLIQFQNNGVVDDSQLPKDRFSAERLKGVDSTLKIQPAKLEDSAVYLCASSLAFRDMSGYTFGSGTRLTVV.

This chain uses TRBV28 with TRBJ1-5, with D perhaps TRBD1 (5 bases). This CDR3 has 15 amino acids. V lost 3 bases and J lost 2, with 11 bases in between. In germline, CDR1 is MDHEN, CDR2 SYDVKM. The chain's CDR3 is CASSFQATGNQPQHF. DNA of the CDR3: TGTGCCAGCAGTTTCCAAGCGACAGGCAATCAGCCCCAGCATTTT.

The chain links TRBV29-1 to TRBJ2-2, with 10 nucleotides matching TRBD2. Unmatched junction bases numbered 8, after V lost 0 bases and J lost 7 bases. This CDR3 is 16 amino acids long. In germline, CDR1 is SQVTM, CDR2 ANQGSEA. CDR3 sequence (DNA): TGCAGCGTTGAAGATCCAGCGGGAGGGCCAGGCGGGGAGCTGTTTTTT. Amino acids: CSVEDPAGGPGGELFF.

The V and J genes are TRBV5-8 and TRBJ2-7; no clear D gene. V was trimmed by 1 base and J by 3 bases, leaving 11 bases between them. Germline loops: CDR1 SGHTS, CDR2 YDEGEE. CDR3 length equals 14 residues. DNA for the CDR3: TGTGCCAGCAGCTTGCTGTTTCCGAGCTACGAGCAGTACTTC. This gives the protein CASSLLFPSYEQYF.

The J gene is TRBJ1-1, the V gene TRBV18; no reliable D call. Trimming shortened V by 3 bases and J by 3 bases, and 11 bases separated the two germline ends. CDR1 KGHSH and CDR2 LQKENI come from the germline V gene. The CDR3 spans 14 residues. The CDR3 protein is CASSPPNRDTEAFF. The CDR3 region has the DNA TGTGCCAGCTCACCTCCCAACCGGGACACTGAAGCTTTCTTT.

CDR3 in DNA: TGTGCCAGCAGCTTGAGGGCCCATAACACCGGGGAGCTGTTTTTT. As protein: CASSLRAHNTGELFF. V gene TRBV7-2 combines with J gene TRBJ2-2, with a possible D match to TRBD2 (5 bases). Trimming cost V 3 bases and J 2 bases, with 10 bases left between them. Germline assignment: CDR1 SGHTA and CDR2 FQGNSA. CDR3 length: 15 residues.

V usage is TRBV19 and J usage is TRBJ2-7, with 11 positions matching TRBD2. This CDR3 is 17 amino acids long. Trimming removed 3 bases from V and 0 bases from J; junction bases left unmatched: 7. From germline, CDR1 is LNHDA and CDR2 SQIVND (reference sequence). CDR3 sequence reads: CASSIRGTSGSSYEQYF. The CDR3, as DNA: TGTGCCAGTAGTATCCGTGGGACTAGCGGTTCCTCCTACGAGCAGTACTTC.

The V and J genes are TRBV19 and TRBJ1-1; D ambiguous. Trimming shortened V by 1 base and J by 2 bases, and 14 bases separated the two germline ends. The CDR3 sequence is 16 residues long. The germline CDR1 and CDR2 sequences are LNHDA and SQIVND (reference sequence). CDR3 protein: CASSIVATQRNTEAFF. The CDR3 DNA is TGTGCCAGTAGTATAGTCGCGACCCAGAGAAACACTGAAGCTTTCTTT.

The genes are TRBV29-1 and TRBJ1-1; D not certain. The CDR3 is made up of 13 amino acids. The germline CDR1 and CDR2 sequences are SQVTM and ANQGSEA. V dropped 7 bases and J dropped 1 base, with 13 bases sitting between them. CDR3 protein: CSASNLENTEAFF. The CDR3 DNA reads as TGCAGCGCGTCCAATCTGGAGAACACTGAAGCTTTCTTT.

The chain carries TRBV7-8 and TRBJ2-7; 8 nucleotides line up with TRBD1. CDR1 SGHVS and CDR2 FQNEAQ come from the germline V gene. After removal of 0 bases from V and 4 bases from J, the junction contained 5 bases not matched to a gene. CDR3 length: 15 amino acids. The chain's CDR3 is CASSLAGQGAYEQYF. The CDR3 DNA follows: TGTGCCAGCAGCTTAGCGGGCCAGGGGGCTTACGAGCAGTACTTC.

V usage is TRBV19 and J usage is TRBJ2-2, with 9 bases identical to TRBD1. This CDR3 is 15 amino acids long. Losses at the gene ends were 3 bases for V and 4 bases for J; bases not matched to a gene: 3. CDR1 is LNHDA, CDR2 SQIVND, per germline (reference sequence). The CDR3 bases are TGTGCCAGTAGTATTGTACAGGGGGCCACCGGGGAGCTGTTTTTT. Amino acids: CASSIVQGATGELFF.

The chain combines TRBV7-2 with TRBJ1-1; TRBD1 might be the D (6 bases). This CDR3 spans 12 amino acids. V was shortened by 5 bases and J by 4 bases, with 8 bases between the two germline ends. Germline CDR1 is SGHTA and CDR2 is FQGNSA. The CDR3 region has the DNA TGTGCCAGCAGCCCGGACAGCACTGAAGCTTTCTTT. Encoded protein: CASSPDSTEAFF.

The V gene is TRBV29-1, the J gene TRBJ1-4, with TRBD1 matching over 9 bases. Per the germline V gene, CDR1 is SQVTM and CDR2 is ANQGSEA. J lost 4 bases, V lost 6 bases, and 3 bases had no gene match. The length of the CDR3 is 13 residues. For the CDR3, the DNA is TGCAGCGTCTCGGGACAGGGTAATGAAAAACTGTTTTTT. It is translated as CSVSGQGNEKLFF.

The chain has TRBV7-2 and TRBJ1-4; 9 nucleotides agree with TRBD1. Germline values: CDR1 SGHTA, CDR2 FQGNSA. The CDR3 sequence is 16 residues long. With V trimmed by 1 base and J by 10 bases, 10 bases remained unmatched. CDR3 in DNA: TGTGCCAGCAGCTTAGAGGGGGGGACAGGGAAAGGAAAACTGTTTTTT. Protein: CASSLEGGTGKGKLFF. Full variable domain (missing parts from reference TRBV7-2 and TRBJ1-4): GAGVSQSPSNKVTEKGKDVELRCDPISGHTALYWYRQSLGQGLEFLIYFQGNSAPDKSGLPSDRFSAERTGGSVSTLTIQRTQQEDSAVYLCASSLEGGTGKGKLFFGSGTQLSVL.

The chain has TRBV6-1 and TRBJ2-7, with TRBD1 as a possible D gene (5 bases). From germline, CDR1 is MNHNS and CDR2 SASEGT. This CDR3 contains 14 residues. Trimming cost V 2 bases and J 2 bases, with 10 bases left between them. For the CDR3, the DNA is TGTGCCAGCAGTGAATCAGGCAGGGCCTACGAGCAGTACTTC. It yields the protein CASSESGRAYEQYF.

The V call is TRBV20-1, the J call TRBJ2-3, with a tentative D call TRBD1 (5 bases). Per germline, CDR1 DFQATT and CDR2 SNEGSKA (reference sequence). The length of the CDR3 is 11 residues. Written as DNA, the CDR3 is TGCAGAGGGGCAGGGTCAGATACGCAGTATTTT. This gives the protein CRGAGSDTQYF.

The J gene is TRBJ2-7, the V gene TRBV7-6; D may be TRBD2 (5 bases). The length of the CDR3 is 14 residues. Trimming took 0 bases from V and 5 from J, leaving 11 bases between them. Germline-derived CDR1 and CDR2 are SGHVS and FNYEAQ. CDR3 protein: CASSLAGLGNEQYF. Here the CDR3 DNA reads TGTGCCAGCAGCTTAGCCGGGCTCGGGAACGAGCAGTACTTC.

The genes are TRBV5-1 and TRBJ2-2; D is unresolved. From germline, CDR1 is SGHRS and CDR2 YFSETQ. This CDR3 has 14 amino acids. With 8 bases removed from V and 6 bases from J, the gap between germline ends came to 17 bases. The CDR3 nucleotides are TGCGCCAGTTCCCGTACCGCTTACGCCGGGGAGCTGTTTTTT. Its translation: CASSRTAYAGELFF.

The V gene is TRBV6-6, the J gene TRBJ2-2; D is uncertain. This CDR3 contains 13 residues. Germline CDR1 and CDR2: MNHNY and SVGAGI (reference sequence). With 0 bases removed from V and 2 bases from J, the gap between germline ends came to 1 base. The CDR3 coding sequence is TGTGCCAGCAGTTACTCAAACACCGGGGAGCTGTTTTTT. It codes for CASSYSNTGELFF.

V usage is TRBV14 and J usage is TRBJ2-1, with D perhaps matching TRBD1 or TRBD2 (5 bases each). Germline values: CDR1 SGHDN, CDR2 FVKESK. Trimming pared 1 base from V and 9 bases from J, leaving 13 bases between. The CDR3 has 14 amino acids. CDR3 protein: CASSQVPGGGEQFF. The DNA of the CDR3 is TGTGCCAGCAGCCAAGTTCCAGGTGGGGGTGAGCAGTTCTTC.

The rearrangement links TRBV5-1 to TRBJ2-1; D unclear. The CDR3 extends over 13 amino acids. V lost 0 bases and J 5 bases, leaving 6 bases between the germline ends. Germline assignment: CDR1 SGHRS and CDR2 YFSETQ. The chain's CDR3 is CASSLEGHNEQFF. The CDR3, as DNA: TGCGCCAGCAGCTTGGAGGGTCACAATGAGCAGTTCTTC. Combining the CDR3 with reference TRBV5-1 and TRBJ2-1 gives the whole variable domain KAGVTQTPRYLIKTRGQQVTLSCSPISGHRSVSWYQQTPGQGLQFLFEYFSETQRNKGNFPGRFSGRQFSNSRSEMNVSTLELGDSALYLCASSLEGHNEQFFGPGTRLTVL.

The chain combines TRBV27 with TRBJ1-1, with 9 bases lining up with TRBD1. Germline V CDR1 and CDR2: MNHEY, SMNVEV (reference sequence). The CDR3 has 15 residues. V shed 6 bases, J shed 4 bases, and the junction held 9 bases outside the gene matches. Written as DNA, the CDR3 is TGTGCCAGCAGGCCCGACAGGGGGAGAGGCACTGAAGCTTTCTTT. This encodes CASRPDRGRGTEAFF.

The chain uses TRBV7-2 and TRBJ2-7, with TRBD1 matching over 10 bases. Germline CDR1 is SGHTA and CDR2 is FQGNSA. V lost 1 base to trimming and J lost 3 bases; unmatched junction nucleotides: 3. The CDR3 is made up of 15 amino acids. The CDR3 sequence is CASSLGDRGRYEQYF. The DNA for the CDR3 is TGTGCCAGCAGCTTAGGGGACAGGGGTCGCTACGAGCAGTACTTC.

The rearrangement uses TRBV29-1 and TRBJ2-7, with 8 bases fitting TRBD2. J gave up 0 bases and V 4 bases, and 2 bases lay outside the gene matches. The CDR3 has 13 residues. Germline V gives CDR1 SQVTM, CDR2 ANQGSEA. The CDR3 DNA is TGCAGCGTTGCCGGGACTAGCTCCTACGAGCAGTACTTC. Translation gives CSVAGTSSYEQYF.

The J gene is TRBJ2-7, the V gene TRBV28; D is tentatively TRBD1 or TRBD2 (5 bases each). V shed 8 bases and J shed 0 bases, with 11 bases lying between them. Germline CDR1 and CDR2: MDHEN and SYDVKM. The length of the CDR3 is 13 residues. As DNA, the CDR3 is TGTGCCAGCCGGGACCCTTTCTCCTACGAGCAGTACTTC. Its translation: CASRDPFSYEQYF. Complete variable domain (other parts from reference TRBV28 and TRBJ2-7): DVKVTQSSRYLVKRTGEKVFLECVQDMDHENMFWYRQDPGLGLRLIYFSYDVKMKEKGDIPEGYSVSREKKERFSLILESASTNQTSMYLCASRDPFSYEQYFGPGTRLTVT.

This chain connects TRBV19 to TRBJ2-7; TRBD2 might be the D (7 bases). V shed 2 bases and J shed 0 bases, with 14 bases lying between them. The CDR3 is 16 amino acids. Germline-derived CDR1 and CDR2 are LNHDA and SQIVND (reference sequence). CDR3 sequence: CASSIRGGDNSYEQYF. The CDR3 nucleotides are TGTGCCAGTAGTATAAGAGGGGGGGACAACTCCTACGAGCAGTACTTC.

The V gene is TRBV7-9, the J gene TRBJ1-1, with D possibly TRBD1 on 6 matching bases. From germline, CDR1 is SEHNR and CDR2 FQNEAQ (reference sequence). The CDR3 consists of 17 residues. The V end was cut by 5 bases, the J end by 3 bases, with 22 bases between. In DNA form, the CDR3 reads TGTGCCAGCAGCCCGGGGCGGGCCAGGGGATTCGACACTGAAGCTTTCTTT. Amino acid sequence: CASSPGRARGFDTEAFF.

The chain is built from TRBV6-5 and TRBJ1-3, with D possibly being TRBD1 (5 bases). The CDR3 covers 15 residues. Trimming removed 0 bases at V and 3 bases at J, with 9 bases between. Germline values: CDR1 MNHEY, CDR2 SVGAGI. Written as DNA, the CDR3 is TGTGCCAGCAGTTACTCGCCGGACAATGGAAACACCATATATTTT. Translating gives CASSYSPDNGNTIYF.

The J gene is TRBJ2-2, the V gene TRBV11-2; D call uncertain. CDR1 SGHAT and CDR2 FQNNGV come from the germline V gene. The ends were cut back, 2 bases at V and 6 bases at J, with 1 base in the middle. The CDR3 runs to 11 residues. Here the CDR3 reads CASSLSGELFF. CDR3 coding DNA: TGTGCCAGCAGCTTATCCGGGGAGCTGTTTTTT.